Each of the 5 T cell receptor beta chains below was sequenced from the same sample in a study of CD8+ T cells in alopecia areata. Following extraction, RNA underwent reverse transcription to cDNA, which served as the sequencing template. The method was immunoSEQ multiplex PCR; TCRdb's version includes in-frame clones alone and lacks a portion of them. The data hold about 210,000 clones, with less than 65% observed a single time. Indicated treatment: oral pan-JAK inhibitor, 5-10 mg twice daily. Material: CD4+ T cells sorted from blood, obtained at week 4, from a patient treated with tofacitinib. The receptors come from a human donor with alopecia areata.

The gene calls are TRBV19 and TRBJ2-1; a possible D gene is TRBD1 (5 bases). The CDR3 is 13 residues long. V lost 7 bases and J 7 bases, leaving 14 bases between the germline ends. Germline CDR1 reads LNHDA; CDR2 reads SQIVND (reference sequence). DNA for the CDR3: TGTGCCAGTAATCCGACAGTAGCAAATGAGCAGTTCTTC. This sequence encodes CASNPTVANEQFF.

The chain employs TRBV6-1 and TRBJ2-7, with 7 bases aligning to TRBD1. The germline V gene encodes CDR1 MNHNS and CDR2 SASEGT. The CDR3 totals 13 residues. J lost 3 bases, V lost 9 bases, and 8 bases had no gene match. The CDR3 nucleotides are TGTGCCAGTTCCAGGGACAGCGGCTACGAGCAGTACTTC. As protein: CASSRDSGYEQYF.

This rearrangement joins TRBV5-1 to TRBJ2-3; D remains unclear. This CDR3 contains 15 residues. Germline loops: CDR1 SGHRS, CDR2 YFSETQ. Trimming removed 5 bases at V and 4 bases at J, with 17 bases between. The CDR3 coding sequence is TGCGCCAGCAGTTCCCAGCCGCTTGGGGCAGATACGCAGTATTTT. It yields the protein CASSSQPLGADTQYF.

The chain links TRBV29-1 to TRBJ2-5; possible D gene TRBD2, 7 bases. Germline V gene lookup returns CDR1 SQVTM and CDR2 ANQGSEA. Trimming stripped 7 bases from V and 1 base from J, with 22 bases between. This CDR3 comprises 16 residues. DNA of the CDR3: TGCAGCGGAGACGTGGTGACGGGGGGCCTCCAAGAGACCCAGTACTTC. Protein sequence: CSGDVVTGGLQETQYF.

V gene TRBV29-1 combines with J gene TRBJ2-5; 8 bases fit TRBD1. Germline V gene lookup returns CDR1 SQVTM and CDR2 ANQGSEA. The CDR3 loop spans 15 amino acids. V shed 1 base and J 3 bases; nucleotides not matched to a gene: 7. The CDR3: CSVEVTRGREETQYF. DNA of the CDR3: TGCAGCGTTGAAGTCACCAGGGGGCGGGAAGAGACCCAGTACTTC.